The 9 T cell receptor beta chains below all came from one sample that was sequenced in a study of shared clonotypes between healthy human individuals. TCRdb's table, derived via immunoSEQ multiplex PCR, lists solely in-frame clones and lacks some. Of about 530,000 clones in the sample, 95% to 97% were seen once. Sequenced input: naive CD4+ T cells sorted from blood. Subset described: CD45RA+ positively selected. The receptors were sampled from a woman in her 30s in good health.

This clone was seen once. The chain couples TRBV7-6 to TRBJ2-3; 15 positions agree with TRBD2. V dropped 1 base and J dropped 0; count of bases not matched to a gene: 8. The V gene's germline CDR1 is SGHVS and CDR2 FNYEAQ. The CDR3 totals 20 residues. This CDR3 is CASSLGIGLAGGPSTDTQYF. CDR3 bases: TGTGCCAGCAGCTTAGGGATTGGACTAGCGGGAGGGCCGAGCACAGATACGCAGTATTTT. The whole variable domain, filled in from reference TRBV7-6 and TRBJ2-3, reads GAGVSQSPRYKVTKRGQDVALRCDPISGHVSLYWYRQALGQGPEFLTYFNYEAQQDKSGLPNDRFSAERPEGSISTLTIQRTEQRDSAMYRCASSLGIGLAGGPSTDTQYFGPGTRLTVL.

The V call is TRBV19, the J call TRBJ2-1; TRBD2 matches 9 bases. This CDR3 region has 22 residues. CDR1 LNHDA and CDR2 SQIVND come from the germline V gene (reference sequence). V gave up 3 bases and J gave up 0 bases; unmatched junction bases: 21. The DNA of the CDR3 is TGTGCCAGTAGTATCCCGCGAGCCGTAGCGGGAGACCGAATGGTCTCCTACAATGAGCAGTTCTTC. It yields the protein CASSIPRAVAGDRMVSYNEQFF.

The chain couples TRBV7-9 to TRBJ2-3, with a tentative D call TRBD1 (5 bases). This CDR3 is built from 15 residues. Germline V gives CDR1 SEHNR, CDR2 FQNEAQ (reference sequence). Trimming took 5 bases from V and 2 from J, leaving 14 bases between them. This chain's CDR3 is CASSPGPGITDTQYF. The CDR3 DNA is TGTGCCAGCAGCCCAGGGCCAGGAATCACAGATACGCAGTATTTT.

This chain uses TRBV9 with TRBJ2-7; the D gene is possibly TRBD1 (5 bases). The CDR3 runs to 13 residues. CDR1 and CDR2 (germline): SGDLS, YYNGEE. Trimming removed 0 bases at V and 6 bases at J, with 10 bases between. The CDR3 is CASSVGAQGEQYF. The CDR3 coding sequence is TGTGCCAGCAGCGTAGGAGCCCAGGGCGAGCAGTACTTC.

The chain recombines TRBV28 with TRBJ1-2; TRBD1 is a possible D gene (5 bases). Germline V gene lookup returns CDR1 MDHEN and CDR2 SYDVKM. Trimming left V 6 bases short and J 4 bases short, with 18 bases between. The CDR3 runs to 15 residues. DNA of the CDR3: TGTGCCAGCAGCCCTCCTTTGGGGCGCGCCTATGGCTACACCTTC. Its translation is CASSPPLGRAYGYTF.

J is TRBJ2-7 and V is TRBV27; no clear D. Germline V gene data show CDR1 as MNHEY and CDR2 as SMNVEV (reference sequence). Trimming cost V 2 bases and J 2 bases, with 10 bases left between them. The CDR3 has 14 amino acids. The CDR3 reads CASSLSLLTYEQYF. Here the CDR3 DNA reads TGTGCCAGCAGTTTAAGTCTACTAACCTACGAGCAGTACTTC.

In its sample, this clone was seen once. V is TRBV7-9 and J is TRBJ1-4; TRBD1 agrees at 8 bases. This CDR3 is 15 amino acids long. Germline V gene sequence: CDR1 SEHNR, CDR2 FQNEAQ (reference sequence). The junction had 4 bases not matched to a gene; V was cut back by 5 bases and J by 2 bases. The CDR3 protein is CASSENRGTNEKLFF. CDR3 DNA: TGTGCCAGCAGCGAAAACAGGGGGACTAATGAAAAACTGTTTTTT.

Details on this clone: The sample holds other DNA sequences that translate to the same CDR3. V gene TRBV19 combines with J gene TRBJ2-7; TRBD1 aligns across 7 bases. The germline CDR1 and CDR2 sequences are LNHDA and SQIVND (reference sequence). J lost 0 bases, V lost 3 bases, and 5 bases had no gene match. The CDR3 sequence is 15 residues long. The CDR3 spells CASSMRQGSSYEQYF. The CDR3, as DNA: TGTGCCAGTAGTATGAGACAGGGCAGCTCCTACGAGCAGTACTTC.

This clone occurred once. The chain links TRBV5-1 to TRBJ1-1; 10 bases are a match to TRBD1. Germline CDR1 is SGHRS and CDR2 is YFSETQ. The junction had 9 bases not matched to a gene; V was cut back by 2 bases and J by 5 bases. The CDR3 contains 16 residues. The CDR3 DNA sequence: TGCGCCAGCAGCTTACTGGCGATGGGACAGGGGACTGAAGCTTTCTTT. This encodes CASSLLAMGQGTEAFF.